This is a list of T cell receptor beta chains from one sample in a study of blood T cells in healthy people across ages. TCRdb fed the 5' RACE reads into MiXCR, producing one record per CDR3 protein. Here the sample spans approximately 730,000 distinct CDR3 sequences, about 53% being singletons. Material for sequencing was blood. The receptors derive from a man older than 75 in good health. CDR3s include the opening cysteine and the closing phenylalanine or tryptophan. D genes are given only for firm matches. Where a row states a size, it is once, few, many or the class of an expanded clone; other rows omit it.

CDR3 protein: CASSISGRGAGEQFF; CDR3 DNA: TGTGCCAGCAGCATTAGCGGGAGGGGCGCGGGTGAGCAGTTCTTC; J gene: TRBJ2-1; D gene: TRBD2; V gene: TRBV7-2; clone size: few
CDR3 protein: CASSEGVMNTEAFF; CDR3 DNA: TGTGCCAGCAGTGAAGGGGTCATGAACACTGAAGCTTTCTTT; J gene: TRBJ1-1; D gene: .; V gene: TRBV6-1; clone size: .
CDR3 protein: CASSTGFYEQYF; CDR3 DNA: TGTGCCAGCAGTACAGGGTTCTACGAGCAGTACTTC; J gene: TRBJ2-7; D gene: .; V gene: TRBV28; clone size: few
CDR3 protein: CSARPDRGRTGYTF; CDR3 DNA: TGCAGTGCTAGGCCCGACAGGGGGCGCACTGGCTACACCTTC; J gene: TRBJ1-2; D gene: TRBD1; V gene: TRBV20-1; clone size: .
CDR3 protein: CASSPFLRGKLFF; CDR3 DNA: TGTGCCAGCAGTCCGTTTCTTAGAGGAAAACTGTTTTTT; J gene: TRBJ1-4; D gene: .; V gene: TRBV2; clone size: .
CDR3 protein: CASSVGATGPEAFF; CDR3 DNA: TGTGCCAGCAGCGTAGGGGCCACCGGTCCTGAAGCTTTCTTT; J gene: TRBJ1-1; D gene: .; V gene: TRBV9; clone size: .
CDR3 protein: CASTEGPSNYGYTF; CDR3 DNA: TGCGCCAGCACCGAGGGACCGAGCAACTATGGCTACACCTTC; J gene: TRBJ1-2; D gene: .; V gene: TRBV5-1; clone size: once
CDR3 protein: CASSPRGGSNNEQFF; CDR3 DNA: TGTGCCAGCAGCCCTCGGGGGGGTTCGAACAATGAGCAGTTCTTC; J gene: TRBJ2-1; D gene: TRBD2; V gene: TRBV7-2; clone size: .
CDR3 protein: CASSEKGGGSPDTQYF; CDR3 DNA: TGTGCCAGCAGCGAAAAAGGGGGAGGGTCCCCAGATACGCAGTATTTT; J gene: TRBJ2-3; D gene: .; V gene: TRBV9; clone size: once
CDR3 protein: CASSPVGRNGYTF; CDR3 DNA: TGTGCCAGCAGCCCAGTGGGGCGGAATGGCTACACCTTC; J gene: TRBJ1-2; D gene: .; V gene: TRBV11-2; clone size: once
CDR3 protein: CASSQTDRVYEQYF; CDR3 DNA: TGCGCCAGCAGCCAAACGGACAGGGTATACGAGCAGTACTTC; J gene: TRBJ2-7; D gene: TRBD1; V gene: TRBV5-1; clone size: .
CDR3 protein: CSVAQGIPYNEQFF; CDR3 DNA: TGCAGCGTGGCACAGGGAATCCCCTACAATGAGCAGTTCTTC; J gene: TRBJ2-1; D gene: .; V gene: TRBV29-1; clone size: .
CDR3 protein: CASSEGQGYIQYF; CDR3 DNA: TGTGCCAGCAGTGAGGGTCAGGGCTACATTCAGTACTTC; J gene: TRBJ2-4; D gene: .; V gene: TRBV6-1; clone size: few
CDR3 protein: CASSSAGTGIAEAFF; CDR3 DNA: TGTGCCAGCAGTTCCGCCGGGACAGGGATAGCTGAAGCTTTCTTT; J gene: TRBJ1-1; D gene: TRBD1; V gene: TRBV28; clone size: .
CDR3 protein: CASSVAFTQDYEQYF; CDR3 DNA: TGTGCCAGCAGCGTAGCTTTCACACAGGACTACGAGCAGTACTTC; J gene: TRBJ2-7; D gene: .; V gene: TRBV9; clone size: .
CDR3 protein: CASRPQGGGYGYTF; CDR3 DNA: TGTGCCAGCAGACCACAGGGGGGTGGCTATGGCTACACCTTC; J gene: TRBJ1-2; D gene: TRBD1; V gene: TRBV7-6; clone size: .
CDR3 protein: CSAFSVYNEQFF; CDR3 DNA: TGCAGTGCTTTTTCGGTATACAATGAGCAGTTCTTC; J gene: TRBJ2-1; D gene: .; V gene: TRBV20-1; clone size: .
CDR3 protein: CASSPLGDRAHNEQFF; CDR3 DNA: TGTGCCAGCAGTCCTTTAGGGGACAGGGCTCACAATGAGCAGTTCTTC; J gene: TRBJ2-1; D gene: TRBD1; V gene: TRBV27; clone size: .
CDR3 protein: CASSTTALITDTQYF; CDR3 DNA: TGTGCCAGCAGTACGACAGCATTGATAACAGATACGCAGTATTTT; J gene: TRBJ2-3; D gene: .; V gene: TRBV12-3/TRBV12-4; clone size: .
CDR3 protein: CASSPRDRHPYGYTF; CDR3 DNA: TGCGCCAGCAGCCCACGGGACCGCCACCCCTATGGCTACACCTTC; J gene: TRBJ1-2; D gene: .; V gene: TRBV5-1; clone size: .
CDR3 protein: CSARRPGELFF; CDR3 DNA: TGCAGTGCTAGAAGGCCCGGGGAGCTGTTTTTT; J gene: TRBJ2-2; D gene: .; V gene: TRBV20-1; clone size: .
CDR3 protein: CASSPHIRSSTDTQYF; CDR3 DNA: TGTGCCAGCAGTCCCCACATCCGGTCTAGCACAGATACGCAGTATTTT; J gene: TRBJ2-3; D gene: .; V gene: TRBV7-9; clone size: once
CDR3 protein: CASSQGGGNEQYF; CDR3 DNA: TGTGCCAGCAGCCAGGGAGGCGGAAATGAGCAGTACTTC; J gene: TRBJ2-5; D gene: .; V gene: TRBV3-1; clone size: .
CDR3 protein: CASETSGLAGGRRDTQYF; CDR3 DNA: TGTGCCAGCGAGACGAGTGGATTAGCGGGGGGACGTCGCGATACGCAGTATTTT; J gene: TRBJ2-3; D gene: TRBD2; V gene: TRBV28; clone size: .
CDR3 protein: CASSGSSAASEQYF; CDR3 DNA: TGTGCCAGCAGCGGCTCTAGCGCAGCCTCCGAGCAGTACTTC; J gene: TRBJ2-7; D gene: .; V gene: TRBV9; clone size: .
CDR3 protein: CASGLVLGSSYEQYF; CDR3 DNA: TGTGCTAGTGGTTTGGTACTCGGGAGCTCCTACGAGCAGTACTTC; J gene: TRBJ2-7; D gene: .; V gene: TRBV12-5; clone size: .
CDR3 protein: CASSPGQGCASYF; CDR3 DNA: TGTGCCAGCAGTCCGGGACAGGGTTGTGCTTCGTACTTC; J gene: TRBJ2-5; D gene: TRBD1; V gene: TRBV12-3/TRBV12-4; clone size: .
CDR3 protein: CASSQGTSGSWGEQFF; CDR3 DNA: TGTGCCAGCAGCCAAGGGACTAGCGGGAGTTGGGGTGAGCAGTTCTTC; J gene: TRBJ2-1; D gene: TRBD2; V gene: TRBV3-1; clone size: .
CDR3 protein: CASSYVASGDNEQYF; CDR3 DNA: TGTGCCAGCAGTTACGTAGCTAGCGGGGACAATGAGCAGTACTTC; J gene: TRBJ2-7; D gene: TRBD2; V gene: TRBV6-5; clone size: .
CDR3 protein: CASSGQGLVGTEAFF; CDR3 DNA: TGTGCCAGCAGCGGACAGGGGCTGGTGGGCACTGAAGCTTTCTTT; J gene: TRBJ1-1; D gene: TRBD1; V gene: TRBV9; clone size: .
CDR3 protein: CASSQGPSGLYNEQYF; CDR3 DNA: TGCGCCAGCAGCCAAGGCCCTAGCGGCCTCTACAATGAGCAGTACTTC; J gene: TRBJ2-7; D gene: TRBD2; V gene: TRBV4-1; clone size: .
CDR3 protein: CASSAGTIYGYTF; CDR3 DNA: TGTGCCAGCAGCGCCGGGACGATCTATGGCTACACCTTC; J gene: TRBJ1-2; D gene: .; V gene: TRBV6-4; clone size: .
CDR3 protein: CASSPRTSGNTDTQYF; CDR3 DNA: TGTGCCAGCAGCCCTAGGACTAGCGGAAACACAGATACGCAGTATTTT; J gene: TRBJ2-3; D gene: TRBD2; V gene: TRBV7-9; clone size: few
CDR3 protein: CASRGTGQETQYF; CDR3 DNA: TGTGCCAGCAGAGGGACAGGACAAGAGACCCAGTACTTC; J gene: TRBJ2-5; D gene: TRBD1; V gene: TRBV3-1; clone size: many
CDR3 protein: CASSPSSSRYAYF; CDR3 DNA: TGTGCCAGCAGCCCATCTAGCAGCAGATACGCGTATTTT; J gene: TRBJ2-3; D gene: .; V gene: TRBV7-2; clone size: few
CDR3 protein: CASSESGRPSAFF; CDR3 DNA: TGCGCCAGCAGTGAGTCGGGGAGGCCCTCAGCTTTCTTT; J gene: TRBJ1-1; D gene: .; V gene: TRBV10-2; clone size: .
CDR3 protein: CASSIDTEETQYF; CDR3 DNA: TGTGCCAGTAGTATCGACACGGAAGAGACCCAGTACTTC; J gene: TRBJ2-5; D gene: .; V gene: TRBV19; clone size: few
CDR3 protein: CATSDSQVSTDTQYF; CDR3 DNA: TGTGCCACCAGTGATTCCCAGGTTAGCACAGATACGCAGTATTTT; J gene: TRBJ2-3; D gene: .; V gene: TRBV24-1; clone size: .
CDR3 protein: CASSSTGTEAFF; CDR3 DNA: TGTGCCAGCAGTTCAACAGGCACTGAAGCTTTCTTT; J gene: TRBJ1-1; D gene: .; V gene: TRBV28; clone size: few
CDR3 protein: CASSSTATYEQYF; CDR3 DNA: TGTGCCAGCAGCTCGACAGCAACCTACGAGCAGTACTTC; J gene: TRBJ2-7; D gene: .; V gene: TRBV7-2; clone size: .
CDR3 protein: CSAQPPTAEAFF; CDR3 DNA: TGCAGTGCCCAGCCCCCGACCGCTGAAGCTTTCTTT; J gene: TRBJ1-1; D gene: .; V gene: TRBV20-1; clone size: few
CDR3 protein: CAISGDHRYAYF; CDR3 DNA: TGTGCCATCAGCGGGGACCACAGATACGCGTATTTT; J gene: TRBJ2-3; D gene: .; V gene: TRBV10-3; clone size: few
CDR3 protein: CASSLGTGAAKNIQYF; CDR3 DNA: TGTGCCAGCAGCTTGGGGACAGGGGCGGCCAAAAACATTCAGTACTTC; J gene: TRBJ2-4; D gene: TRBD1; V gene: TRBV4-2; clone size: few
CDR3 protein: CASSYTRPRDKESPNYGYTF; CDR3 DNA: TGTGCCAGCAGTTACACCCGGCCCCGGGACAAGGAATCTCCTAACTATGGCTACACCTTC; J gene: TRBJ1-2; D gene: .; V gene: TRBV27; clone size: few
CDR3 protein: CASSYRPQELATGELFF; CDR3 DNA: TGTGCCAGCAGTTACCGTCCTCAGGAGTTGGCCACCGGGGAGCTGTTTTTT; J gene: TRBJ2-2; D gene: .; V gene: TRBV6-2/TRBV6-3; clone size: .
CDR3 protein: CAISGQARTEAFF; CDR3 DNA: TGTGCCATCAGTGGACAGGCCCGCACTGAAGCTTTCTTT; J gene: TRBJ1-1; D gene: .; V gene: TRBV10-3; clone size: .
CDR3 protein: CASSARRTGGEQYF; CDR3 DNA: TGTGCCAGCAGTGCCCGGCGGACAGGGGGCGAGCAGTACTTC; J gene: TRBJ2-7; D gene: TRBD1; V gene: TRBV12-3/TRBV12-4; clone size: .
CDR3 protein: CASRAGDIDTQYF; CDR3 DNA: TGCGCCAGCAGGGCGGGAGATATAGATACGCAGTATTTT; J gene: TRBJ2-3; D gene: TRBD2; V gene: TRBV5-1; clone size: few
CDR3 protein: CASSEDRGRGNEQFF; CDR3 DNA: TGTGCCAGCAGTGAGGACAGGGGGCGCGGGAATGAGCAGTTCTTC; J gene: TRBJ2-1; D gene: TRBD1; V gene: TRBV28; clone size: .
CDR3 protein: CSARGGTGRSYNEQFF; CDR3 DNA: TGCAGTGCTAGAGGGGGCACAGGGCGCTCCTACAATGAGCAGTTCTTC; J gene: TRBJ2-1; D gene: .; V gene: TRBV20-1; clone size: few
CDR3 protein: CSAGVGTDTQYF; CDR3 DNA: TGCAGTGCTGGAGTGGGCACAGATACGCAGTATTTT; J gene: TRBJ2-3; D gene: .; V gene: TRBV20-1; clone size: .
CDR3 protein: CASSLGAGGQTQYF; CDR3 DNA: TGTGCCAGCAGCTTAGGGGCAGGGGGTCAGACCCAGTACTTC; J gene: TRBJ2-5; D gene: TRBD1; V gene: TRBV7-3; clone size: .
CDR3 protein: CSVERGKPQHF; CDR3 DNA: TGCAGCGTTGAACGAGGGAAGCCCCAGCATTTT; J gene: TRBJ1-5; D gene: .; V gene: TRBV29-1; clone size: .
CDR3 protein: CASSYFWGADTEAFF; CDR3 DNA: TGCGCCAGCAGCTACTTTTGGGGTGCGGACACTGAAGCTTTCTTT; J gene: TRBJ1-1; D gene: .; V gene: TRBV5-1; clone size: .
CDR3 protein: CASSFLYRLAGDTGELFF; CDR3 DNA: TGTGCCAGCAGCTTTCTCTATAGACTAGCGGGAGACACCGGGGAGCTGTTTTTT; J gene: TRBJ2-2; D gene: TRBD2; V gene: TRBV11-2; clone size: .
CDR3 protein: CAISDRGTSEAFF; CDR3 DNA: TGTGCCATCAGCGACAGGGGTACATCTGAAGCTTTCTTT; J gene: TRBJ1-1; D gene: TRBD1; V gene: TRBV10-3; clone size: .
CDR3 protein: CASSLVGLGTEAFF; CDR3 DNA: TGCGCCAGCAGCTTGGTCGGCCTAGGCACTGAAGCTTTCTTT; J gene: TRBJ1-1; D gene: .; V gene: TRBV5-1; clone size: .